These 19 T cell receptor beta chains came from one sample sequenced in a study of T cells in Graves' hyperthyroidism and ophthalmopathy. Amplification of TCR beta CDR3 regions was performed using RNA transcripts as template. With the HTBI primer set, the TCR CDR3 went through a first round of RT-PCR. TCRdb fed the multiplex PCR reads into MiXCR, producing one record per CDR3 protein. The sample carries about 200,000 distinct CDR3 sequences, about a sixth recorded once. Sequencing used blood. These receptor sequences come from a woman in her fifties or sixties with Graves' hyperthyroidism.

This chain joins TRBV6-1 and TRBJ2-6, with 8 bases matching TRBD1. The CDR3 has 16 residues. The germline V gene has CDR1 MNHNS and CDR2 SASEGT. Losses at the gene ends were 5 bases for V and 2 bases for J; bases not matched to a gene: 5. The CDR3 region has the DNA TGTGCCAGCAGTTGGACAGGGCAAACTGGGGCCAACGTCCTGACTTTC. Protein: CASSWTGQTGANVLTF.

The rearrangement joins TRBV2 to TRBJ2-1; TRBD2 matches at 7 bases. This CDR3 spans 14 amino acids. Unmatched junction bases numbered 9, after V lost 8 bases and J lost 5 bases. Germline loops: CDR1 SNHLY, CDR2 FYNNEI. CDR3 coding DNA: TGTGCCAGCCTACCTCGCGGGGGAAACAATGAGCAGTTCTTC. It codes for CASLPRGGNNEQFF.

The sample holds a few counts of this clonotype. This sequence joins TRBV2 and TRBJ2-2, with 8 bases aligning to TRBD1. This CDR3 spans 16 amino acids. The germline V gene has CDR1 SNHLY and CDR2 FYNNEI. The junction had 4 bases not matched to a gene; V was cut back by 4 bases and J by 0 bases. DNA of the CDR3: TGTGCCAGCAGTGTAAAACAGGGGGCGAACACCGGGGAGCTGTTTTTT. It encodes CASSVKQGANTGELFF.

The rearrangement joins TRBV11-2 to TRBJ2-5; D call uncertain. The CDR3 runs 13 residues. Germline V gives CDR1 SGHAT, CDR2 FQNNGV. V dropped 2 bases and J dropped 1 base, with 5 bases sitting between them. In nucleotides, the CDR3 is TGTGCCAGCAGCTTATCCATCCAAGAGACCCAGTACTTC. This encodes CASSLSIQETQYF.

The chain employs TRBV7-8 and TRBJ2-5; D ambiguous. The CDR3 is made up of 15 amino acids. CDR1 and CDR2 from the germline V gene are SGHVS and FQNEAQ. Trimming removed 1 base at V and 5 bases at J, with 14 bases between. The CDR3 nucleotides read TGTGCCAGCAGCTTAGAATCGGGCGTCCGGGAGACCCAGTACTTC. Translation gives CASSLESGVRETQYF.

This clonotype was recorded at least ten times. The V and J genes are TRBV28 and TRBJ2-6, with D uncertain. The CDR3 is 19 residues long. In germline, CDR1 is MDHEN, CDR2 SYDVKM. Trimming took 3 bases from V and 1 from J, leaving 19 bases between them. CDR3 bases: TGTGCCAGCAGTTTTTTGATGGCAGGTCAGCATTCTGGGGCCAACGTCCTGACTTTC. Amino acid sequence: CASSFLMAGQHSGANVLTF. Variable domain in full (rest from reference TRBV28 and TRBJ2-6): DVKVTQSSRYLVKRTGEKVFLECVQDMDHENMFWYRQDPGLGLRLIYFSYDVKMKEKGDIPEGYSVSREKKERFSLILESASTNQTSMYLCASSFLMAGQHSGANVLTFGAGSRLTVL.

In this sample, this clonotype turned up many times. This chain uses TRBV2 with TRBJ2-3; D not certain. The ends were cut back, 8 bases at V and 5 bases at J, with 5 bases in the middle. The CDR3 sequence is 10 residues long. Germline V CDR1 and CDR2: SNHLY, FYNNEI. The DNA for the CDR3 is TGTGCCAGCGGGGAAGATACGCAGTATTTT. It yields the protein CASGEDTQYF.

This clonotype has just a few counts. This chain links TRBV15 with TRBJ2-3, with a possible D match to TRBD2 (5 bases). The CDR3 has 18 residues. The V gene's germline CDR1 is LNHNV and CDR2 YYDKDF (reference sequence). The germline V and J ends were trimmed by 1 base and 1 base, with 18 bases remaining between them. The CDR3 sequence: CATSRVRHNMGGTDTQYF. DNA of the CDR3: TGTGCCACCAGCAGAGTGAGGCACAACATGGGAGGCACAGATACGCAGTATTTT.

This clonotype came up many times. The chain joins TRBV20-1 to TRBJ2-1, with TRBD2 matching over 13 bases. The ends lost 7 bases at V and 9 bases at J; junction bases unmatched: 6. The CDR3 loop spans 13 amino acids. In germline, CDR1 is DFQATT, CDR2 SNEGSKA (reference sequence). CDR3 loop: CSGGLAGVGEQFF. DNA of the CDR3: TGCAGTGGCGGACTAGCGGGAGTCGGTGAGCAGTTCTTC.

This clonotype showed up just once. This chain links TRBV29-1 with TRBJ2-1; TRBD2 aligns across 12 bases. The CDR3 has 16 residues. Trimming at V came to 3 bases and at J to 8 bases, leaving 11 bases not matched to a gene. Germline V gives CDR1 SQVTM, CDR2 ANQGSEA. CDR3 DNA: TGCAGCGTTGAGGGATCTAGCGGGAGGGCTACAGATGAGCAGTTCTTC. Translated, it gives CSVEGSSGRATDEQFF.

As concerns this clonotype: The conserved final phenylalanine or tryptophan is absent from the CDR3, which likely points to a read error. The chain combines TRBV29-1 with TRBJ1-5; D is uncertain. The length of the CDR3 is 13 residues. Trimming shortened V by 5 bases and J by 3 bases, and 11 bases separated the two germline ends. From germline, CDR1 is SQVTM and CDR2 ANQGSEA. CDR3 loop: CSVLGLPNQPQHV. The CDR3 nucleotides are TGCAGCGTTCTCGGGCTCCCCAATCAGCCCCAGCATGTT.

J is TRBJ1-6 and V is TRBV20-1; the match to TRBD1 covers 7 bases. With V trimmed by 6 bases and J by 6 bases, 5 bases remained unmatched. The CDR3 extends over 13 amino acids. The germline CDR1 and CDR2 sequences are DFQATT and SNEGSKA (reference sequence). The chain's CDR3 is CSAGGQINSPLHF. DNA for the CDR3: TGCAGTGCCGGGGGACAGATTAATTCACCCCTCCACTTT.

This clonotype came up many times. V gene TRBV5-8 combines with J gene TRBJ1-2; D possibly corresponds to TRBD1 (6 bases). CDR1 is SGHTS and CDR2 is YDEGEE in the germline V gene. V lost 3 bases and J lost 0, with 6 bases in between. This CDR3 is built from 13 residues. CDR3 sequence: CASSWTANYGYTF. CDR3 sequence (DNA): TGTGCCAGCAGCTGGACAGCTAACTATGGCTACACCTTC.

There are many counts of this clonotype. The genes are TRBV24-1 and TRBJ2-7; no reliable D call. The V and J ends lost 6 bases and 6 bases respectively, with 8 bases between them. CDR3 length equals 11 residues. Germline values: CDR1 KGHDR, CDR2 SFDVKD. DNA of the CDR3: TGTGCCACCAGTTCTATGGGCGAGCAGTACTTC. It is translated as CATSSMGEQYF.

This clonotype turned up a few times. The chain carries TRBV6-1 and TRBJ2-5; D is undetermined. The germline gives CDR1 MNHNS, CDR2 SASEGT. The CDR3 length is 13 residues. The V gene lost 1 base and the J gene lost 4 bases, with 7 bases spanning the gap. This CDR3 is CASSEGAVETQYF. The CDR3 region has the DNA TGTGCCAGCAGTGAAGGGGCCGTAGAGACCCAGTACTTC.

The CDR3 protein is CSALGLAGGHTPAPTRRETQYF. For the CDR3, the DNA is TGCAGCGCCCTCGGACTAGCGGGAGGGCACACCCCTGCCCCCACCAGGCGGGAGACCCAGTACTTC. The chain uses TRBV29-1 and TRBJ2-5, with 15 bases matching TRBD2. Losses at the gene ends were 7 bases for V and 5 bases for J; bases not matched to a gene: 29. Germline loops: CDR1 SQVTM, CDR2 ANQGSEA. The length of the CDR3 is 22 residues.

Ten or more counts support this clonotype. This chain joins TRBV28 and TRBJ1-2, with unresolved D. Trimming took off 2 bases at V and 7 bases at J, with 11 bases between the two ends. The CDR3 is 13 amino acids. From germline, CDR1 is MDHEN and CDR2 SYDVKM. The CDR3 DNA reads TGTGCCAGCAGTTTAGGCCAGGCCGTTGGCTACACCTTC. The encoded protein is CASSLGQAVGYTF.

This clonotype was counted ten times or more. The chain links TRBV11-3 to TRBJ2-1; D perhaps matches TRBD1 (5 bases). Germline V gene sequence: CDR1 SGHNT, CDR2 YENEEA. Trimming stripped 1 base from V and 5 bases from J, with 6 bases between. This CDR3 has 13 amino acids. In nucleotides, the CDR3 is TGTGCCAGCAGCTTAGGACAGAACAATGAGCAGTTCTTC. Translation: CASSLGQNNEQFF. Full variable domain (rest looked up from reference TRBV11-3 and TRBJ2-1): EAGVVQSPRYKIIEKKQPVAFWCNPISGHNTLYWYLQNLGQGPELLIRYENEEAVDDSQLPKDRFSAERLKGVDSTLKIQPAELGDSAVYLCASSLGQNNEQFFGPGTRLTVL.

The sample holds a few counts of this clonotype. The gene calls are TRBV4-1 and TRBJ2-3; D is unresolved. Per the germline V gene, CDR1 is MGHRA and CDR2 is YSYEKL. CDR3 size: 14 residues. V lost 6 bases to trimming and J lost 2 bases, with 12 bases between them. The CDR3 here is CASRDDGPTDTQYF. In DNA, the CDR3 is TGCGCCAGCAGGGACGACGGCCCCACAGATACGCAGTATTTT.